What follows are 32 T cell receptor beta chains derived from one specimen sequenced in a study of chemoradiotherapy in HPV16-positive cancers. The assay was immunoSEQ multiplex PCR, and TCRdb's table has in-frame clones only and misses some. In the table there are about 8,600 clones, approximately 75% of which are singletons. The sample was collected from a patient who underwent chemoradiotherapy. The origin of the receptors is a human donor with HPV-associated anogenital cancer.

V usage is TRBV9 and J usage is TRBJ2-1; D possibly corresponds to TRBD2 (6 bases). Trimming pared 1 base from V and 5 bases from J, leaving 19 bases between. The CDR3 length is 17 residues. In germline, CDR1 is SGDLS, CDR2 YYNGEE. CDR3 sequence reads: CASSVRGGAVNHNEQFF. The CDR3 DNA reads as TGTGCCAGCAGCGTACGGGGAGGCGCGGTTAATCACAATGAGCAGTTCTTC.

The chain uses TRBV27 and TRBJ2-3; D possibly uses TRBD1 or TRBD2 (5 bases each). The CDR3 has 15 residues. The germline gives CDR1 MNHEY, CDR2 SMNVEV (reference sequence). With 8 bases removed from V and 2 bases from J, the gap between germline ends came to 17 bases. CDR3 sequence (DNA): TGTGCCAGCGCCCGCCTGGGACCGTTCACAGATACGCAGTATTTT. It specifies CASARLGPFTDTQYF.

The J gene is TRBJ1-2, the V gene TRBV6-1; tentative D call: TRBD1 (6 bases). Trimming took 4 bases from V and 5 from J, leaving 20 bases between them. The length of the CDR3 is 16 residues. CDR1 is MNHNS, CDR2 SASEGT, per germline. The CDR3 coding sequence is TGTGCCAGCAGTGGAGCCCGGGCGGGGGCTGTGTATGGCTACACCTTC. Translated: CASSGARAGAVYGYTF.

The chain uses TRBV10-3 and TRBJ2-1, with 7 bases identical to TRBD2. CDR1 and CDR2 from the germline V gene are ENHRY and SYGVKD. This CDR3 comprises 13 residues. The V segment lost 0 bases and the J segment 15 bases; nucleotides outside the gene matches: 8. CDR3 in amino acids: CAISESDFERGFF. CDR3 nucleotide sequence: TGTGCCATCAGTGAGTCGGACTTCGAGCGGGGGTTCTTC.

The V and J genes are TRBV10-3 and TRBJ1-6, with 11 positions matching TRBD1. CDR1 and CDR2 from the germline V gene are ENHRY and SYGVKD. The CDR3 has 14 amino acids. The junction had 4 bases not matched to a gene; V was cut back by 6 bases and J by 9 bases. The chain's CDR3 is CAISAGTGGSPLHF. As DNA, the CDR3 is TGTGCCATCAGCGCCGGGACAGGGGGTTCACCCCTCCACTTT.

The J gene is TRBJ1-1, the V gene TRBV7-8; 8 positions agree with TRBD1. Looked up from germline, CDR1 is SGHVS and CDR2 is FQNEAQ. CDR3 length equals 16 residues. J gave up 4 bases and V 4 bases, and 11 bases lay outside the gene matches. This CDR3 reads CASSSGTGDLGTEAFF. DNA for the CDR3: TGTGCCAGCAGCTCCGGGACAGGTGACTTGGGCACTGAAGCTTTCTTT.

V is TRBV30 and J is TRBJ1-3; no firm D call. V was cut by 6 bases and J by 0 bases, with 12 bases left in between. Germline-derived CDR1 and CDR2 are GTSNPN and SVGIG (reference sequence). CDR3 length: 14 amino acids. CDR3 protein: CACFSRDSGNTIYF. The CDR3 DNA follows: TGTGCCTGTTTCTCAAGGGACTCTGGAAACACCATATATTTT. The full variable domain, rest sourced from reference TRBV30 and TRBJ1-3, is SQTIHQWPATLVQPVGSPLSLECTVEGTSNPNLYWYRQAAGRGLQLLFYSVGIGQISSEVPQNLSASRPQDRQFILSSKKLLLSDSGFYLCACFSRDSGNTIYFGEGSWLTVV.

The chain employs TRBV20-1 and TRBJ1-1; D remains unclear. This CDR3 region has 11 residues. V lost 5 bases and J lost 5, with 9 bases in between. Germline CDR1 DFQATT, CDR2 SNEGSKA (reference sequence). The CDR3 protein is CSAGRITEAFF. CDR3 in DNA: TGCAGTGCTGGAAGGATTACTGAAGCTTTCTTT.

J is TRBJ2-1 and V is TRBV19; weak D call: TRBD1 (6 bases). CDR1 LNHDA and CDR2 SQIVND come from the germline V gene (reference sequence). V lost 10 bases and J 2 bases, leaving 24 bases between the germline ends. This CDR3 is 17 amino acids long. The CDR3, as DNA: TGTGCCATTTCCCGGGACACCTTTCCCCGCACCTACAATGAGCAGTTCTTC. Residues: CAISRDTFPRTYNEQFF.

This chain uses TRBV4-3 with TRBJ1-2, with D maybe TRBD1 (5 bases). The CDR3 runs to 15 residues. Germline V gives CDR1 LGHNA, CDR2 YSLEER. Trimming stripped 0 bases from V and 0 bases from J, with 8 bases between. This CDR3 reads CASSQDAGANYGYTF. The CDR3 DNA is TGCGCCAGCAGCCAAGATGCGGGGGCTAACTATGGCTACACCTTC.

V gene TRBV7-8 combines with J gene TRBJ1-5; TRBD1 is a possible D gene (5 bases). CDR3 size: 15 residues. Germline V gene sequence: CDR1 SGHVS, CDR2 FQNEAQ. V lost 1 base and J 1 base, leaving 8 bases between the germline ends. Here the CDR3 DNA reads TGTGCCAGCAGCTTAGACGACAGCAGCAATCAGCCCCAGCATTTT. This codes for CASSLDDSSNQPQHF.

The chain joins TRBV11-3 to TRBJ2-5; 7 bases match TRBD2. The germline V gene encodes CDR1 SGHNT and CDR2 YENEEA. The CDR3 has 17 residues. V dropped 5 bases and J dropped 5; count of bases not matched to a gene: 17. This CDR3 is CASSLQKAWRESETQYF. The CDR3 DNA is TGTGCCAGCAGCCTTCAGAAGGCGTGGCGGGAGTCGGAGACCCAGTACTTC.

The rearrangement links TRBV11-3 to TRBJ2-1; tentatively, D is TRBD2 (6 bases). V lost 2 bases and J lost 5, with 13 bases in between. CDR3 length equals 15 residues. Germline-derived CDR1 and CDR2 are SGHNT and YENEEA. Here the CDR3 reads CASSLMGGANNEQFF. CDR3 sequence (DNA): TGTGCCAGCAGCTTAATGGGCGGGGCAAACAATGAGCAGTTCTTC. The variable domain in full, completed from reference TRBV11-3 and TRBJ2-1, reads EAGVVQSPRYKIIEKKQPVAFWCNPISGHNTLYWYLQNLGQGPELLIRYENEEAVDDSQLPKDRFSAERLKGVDSTLKIQPAELGDSAVYLCASSLMGGANNEQFFGPGTRLTVL.

The chain is built from TRBV15 and TRBJ2-3; unclear D gene. Germline V lookup: CDR1 LNHNV, CDR2 YYDKDF (reference sequence). The V and J ends lost 1 base and 4 bases respectively, with 6 bases between them. This CDR3 comprises 13 residues. This CDR3 reads CATSRVVADTQYF. CDR3 DNA: TGTGCCACCAGCAGAGTAGTAGCAGATACGCAGTATTTT. Full variable domain (rest looked up from reference TRBV15 and TRBJ2-3): DAMVIQNPRYQVTQFGKPVTLSCSQTLNHNVMYWYQQKSSQAPKLLFHYYDKDFNNEADTPDNFQSRRPNTSFCFLDIRSPGLGDTAMYLCATSRVVADTQYFGPGTRLTVL.

In this sample, this clone turned up a few times. This sequence joins TRBV27 and TRBJ2-1, with unresolved D. The CDR3 spans 12 residues. V was cut by 5 bases and J by 7 bases, with 9 bases left in between. Germline CDR1 and CDR2: MNHEY and SMNVEV (reference sequence). The CDR3 here is CASSQIGNEQFF. Here the CDR3 DNA reads TGTGCCAGCAGTCAGATAGGGAATGAGCAGTTCTTC.

This clone has a handful of counts. This chain uses TRBV6-4 with TRBJ2-3; 9 bases are a match to TRBD1. The CDR3 is made up of 14 amino acids. The ends lost 6 bases at V and 5 bases at J; junction bases unmatched: 6. Germline CDR1 is MRHNA and CDR2 is SNTAGT. CDR3 protein: CASRRTGEGDTQYF. The CDR3 nucleotides read TGTGCCAGCAGAAGGACAGGGGAGGGAGATACGCAGTATTTT.

The rearrangement joins TRBV6-5 to TRBJ1-1, with D possibly matching TRBD1 (6 bases). This CDR3 spans 15 amino acids. V shed 5 bases and J shed 3 bases, with 16 bases lying between them. Germline V gene lookup returns CDR1 MNHEY and CDR2 SVGAGI. CDR3 coding DNA: TGTGCCAGCAGTGGGGACATCCGGCTGTACACTGAAGCTTTCTTT. Protein sequence: CASSGDIRLYTEAFF.

The V and J genes are TRBV13 and TRBJ2-1; perhaps TRBD2 as D (5 bases). Germline CDR1 reads PRHDT; CDR2 reads FYEKMQ (reference sequence). V was shortened by 2 bases and J by 5 bases, with 22 bases between the two germline ends. The CDR3 sequence is 18 residues long. This CDR3 reads CASSLSSLGSSIHNEQFF. The CDR3 DNA sequence: TGTGCCAGCAGCTTAAGTTCCTTGGGGTCTAGCATTCACAATGAGCAGTTCTTC.

CDR3 sequence (DNA): TGTGCCAGCAGTAAACAGGGTCGTGGCACTGAAGCTTTCTTT. This codes for CASSKQGRGTEAFF. V and J are TRBV6-1 and TRBJ1-1, with a possible D match to TRBD1 (6 bases). The CDR3 extends over 14 amino acids. V lost 5 bases, J lost 4 bases, and 14 bases lay in between. Germline loops: CDR1 MNHNS, CDR2 SASEGT.

This clone was observed a few times. The rearrangement uses TRBV7-3 and TRBJ2-1, with 8 bases fitting TRBD2. CDR1 is SGHTA and CDR2 is FQGTGA in the germline V gene. V dropped 2 bases and J dropped 4; count of bases not matched to a gene: 4. The CDR3 is 15 residues long. For the CDR3, the DNA is TGTGCCAGCAGCTTATCTAGCGGGCAATACAATGAGCAGTTCTTC. This codes for CASSLSSGQYNEQFF.

The V gene is TRBV19, the J gene TRBJ2-6; no definite D call. The CDR3 is made up of 17 amino acids. The V gene's germline CDR1 is LNHDA and CDR2 SQIVND (reference sequence). Trimming cost V 3 bases and J 0 bases, with 12 bases left between them. The CDR3 loop is CASSIWQARSGANVLTF. The DNA of the CDR3 is TGTGCCAGTAGTATCTGGCAGGCCCGCTCTGGGGCCAACGTCCTGACTTTC.

In the case of this clone: Within the sample, other DNA sequences also encode this same CDR3. The chain is built from TRBV4-3 and TRBJ2-2, with unresolved D. Trimming shortened V by 0 bases and J by 8 bases, and 7 bases separated the two germline ends. Germline V gene lookup returns CDR1 LGHNA and CDR2 YSLEER. The CDR3 runs 13 residues. CDR3 protein: CASSQDPRGELFF. In nucleotides, the CDR3 is TGCGCCAGCAGCCAAGATCCCCGTGGGGAGCTGTTTTTT.

The J gene is TRBJ2-7, the V gene TRBV10-3; TRBD2 is a possible D gene (5 bases). The germline V and J ends were trimmed by 0 bases and 0 bases, with 6 bases remaining between them. Germline V gives CDR1 ENHRY, CDR2 SYGVKD. The CDR3 is 14 amino acids. The CDR3 coding sequence is TGTGCCATCAGTGAGTCGACTACCTCCTACGAGCAGTACTTC. This gives the protein CAISESTTSYEQYF.

The chain links TRBV28 to TRBJ2-5; 9 bases are shared with TRBD2. V lost 7 bases, J lost 0 bases, and 9 bases stayed unmatched. Germline V CDR1 and CDR2: MDHEN, SYDVKM. The CDR3 contains 16 residues. CDR3 nucleotides: TGTGCCAGCAAAAGGCTAGCGGGAACCTACCAAGAGACCCAGTACTTC. Protein product: CASKRLAGTYQETQYF.

This clone came up a few times. The V call is TRBV28, the J call TRBJ1-4; D perhaps matches TRBD1 (5 bases). The CDR3 length is 18 residues. The germline gives CDR1 MDHEN, CDR2 SYDVKM. V lost 6 bases and J 1 base, leaving 21 bases between the germline ends. The CDR3 region is CASRPTGGRGRTNEKLFF. The CDR3 DNA reads TGTGCCAGCAGGCCCACGGGCGGGAGGGGTAGAACTAATGAAAAACTGTTTTTT.

V usage is TRBV4-3 and J usage is TRBJ2-2; the match to TRBD1 covers 8 bases. The length of the CDR3 is 15 residues. V trimming: 2 bases; J trimming: 4 bases; junction bases outside the gene matches: 3. From germline, CDR1 is LGHNA and CDR2 YSLEER. The CDR3: CASSQITGGTGELFF. As DNA, the CDR3 is TGCGCCAGCAGCCAAATTACAGGGGGCACCGGGGAGCTGTTTTTT.

The chain has TRBV10-3 and TRBJ2-2; no definite D call. Germline lookup yields CDR1 ENHRY and CDR2 SYGVKD. V was shortened by 6 bases and J by 5 bases, with 10 bases between the two germline ends. The CDR3 has 13 residues. The CDR3 loop is CAISDVGTGELFF. CDR3 DNA: TGTGCCATCAGCGACGTGGGTACCGGGGAGCTGTTTTTT.

V is TRBV11-3 and J is TRBJ2-2; 9 bases align to TRBD2. Germline V lookup: CDR1 SGHNT, CDR2 YENEEA. This CDR3 region has 16 residues. V lost 3 bases to trimming and J lost 1 base; unmatched junction nucleotides: 3. DNA of the CDR3: TGTGCCAGCAGCTTCAGACTAGCGGAGAACACCGGGGAGCTGTTTTTT. Translation: CASSFRLAENTGELFF.

A single count supports this clone. The genes are TRBV5-1 and TRBJ1-2, with D perhaps TRBD1 (5 bases). The CDR3 is 13 amino acids. Trimming removed 4 bases at V and 8 bases at J, with 15 bases between. The germline CDR1 and CDR2 sequences are SGHRS and YFSETQ. Written as DNA, the CDR3 is TGCGCCAGCAGCAGGGACCCGTCAGAGGGCTACACCTTC. Translation: CASSRDPSEGYTF.

V usage is TRBV28 and J usage is TRBJ2-6; the match to TRBD1 covers 9 bases. The V gene end was trimmed by 5 bases and the J gene end by 2 bases; junction bases not matched to a gene: 4. This CDR3 region has 16 residues. Per the germline V gene, CDR1 is MDHEN and CDR2 is SYDVKM. The CDR3 is CASSTRTGAGANVLTF. DNA of the CDR3: TGTGCCAGCAGTACAAGGACAGGGGCTGGGGCCAACGTCCTGACTTTC.

J is TRBJ2-7 and V is TRBV10-3; TRBD2 might be the D (5 bases). Trimming took 4 bases from V and 2 from J, leaving 12 bases between them. The CDR3 is made up of 14 amino acids. Germline V lookup: CDR1 ENHRY, CDR2 SYGVKD. CDR3 in amino acids: CAISGGSIPYEQYF. The CDR3 DNA reads as TGTGCCATCAGTGGTGGGAGTATCCCCTACGAGCAGTACTTC.

This clone was recorded a few times. This rearrangement joins TRBV19 to TRBJ2-1; no clear D. Germline V gives CDR1 LNHDA, CDR2 SQIVND (reference sequence). This CDR3 is built from 12 residues. V was pared by 5 bases and J by 8 bases, with 10 bases between. CDR3 in DNA: TGTGCCAGTAGTCCCCCACGCGATGAGCAGTTCTTC. Translated: CASSPPRDEQFF.